The next 22 T cell receptor beta chains were all read from a single sample in a study of blood T cell repertoires in COVID-19. Profiling relied on immunoSEQ multiplex PCR, and the TCRdb table lists in-frame clones only, not all of them. Among 150,000 to 170,000 clones listed, 65% to 90% were seen once. Sequenced input: peripheral blood. These receptors all stem from a woman aged 55-69 years with COVID-19, enrolled during active disease.

V and J are TRBV19 and TRBJ2-1, with D tentatively TRBD2 (6 bases). Germline values: CDR1 LNHDA, CDR2 SQIVND (reference sequence). This CDR3 is 15 amino acids long. Trimming cost V 1 base and J 5 bases, with 12 bases left between them. CDR3 nucleotides: TGTGCCAGTAGTATAGCGGGAGTTTCCAACAATGAGCAGTTCTTC. Protein: CASSIAGVSNNEQFF.

The chain uses TRBV6-5 and TRBJ1-5; 8 bases fit TRBD1. CDR1 and CDR2 (germline): MNHEY, SVGAGI. The J segment lost 9 bases and the V segment lost 7 bases, leaving 14 bases of the junction unmatched. The CDR3 is made up of 15 amino acids. DNA of the CDR3: TGTGCCAGCATTCGGACAGCCCCGACAGGGGCGCCCCAGCATTTT. This sequence encodes CASIRTAPTGAPQHF.

The gene calls are TRBV5-6 and TRBJ2-1; D remains ambiguous. The germline V gene encodes CDR1 SGHDT and CDR2 YYEEEE. Trimming removed 1 base at V and 8 bases at J, with 10 bases between. This CDR3 has 13 amino acids. The CDR3 here is CASSLTGPDEQFF. The CDR3 region has the DNA TGTGCCAGCAGCTTGACGGGTCCCGATGAGCAGTTCTTC.

This clone was seen a few times. The chain uses TRBV5-1 and TRBJ1-1; D is unclear. The V gene's germline CDR1 is SGHRS and CDR2 YFSETQ. This CDR3 is built from 14 residues. Between the trimmed V and J ends, which lost 0 bases and 1 base, there was a span of 7 bases. CDR3 DNA sequence: TGCGCCAGCAGCTTGGGACACCCGAACACTGAAGCTTTCTTT. It encodes CASSLGHPNTEAFF.

This chain connects TRBV20-1 to TRBJ1-1, with D hard to call. Germline assignment: CDR1 DFQATT and CDR2 SNEGSKA (reference sequence). V was trimmed by 6 bases and J by 11 bases, leaving 13 bases between them. This CDR3 is built from 10 residues. The CDR3 bases are TGCAGTGCCTCCCCTCGAGGGGCTTTCTTT. Protein sequence: CSASPRGAFF.

This chain uses TRBV7-3 with TRBJ1-2, with D unclear. This CDR3 region has 14 residues. V lost 2 bases, J lost 4 bases, and 11 bases lay in between. Germline V gives CDR1 SGHTA, CDR2 FQGTGA. CDR3 in amino acids: CASSLLRGLYGYTF. In nucleotides, the CDR3 is TGTGCCAGCAGCTTATTGCGCGGTCTCTATGGCTACACCTTC. The full variable domain, in which reference TRBV7-3 and TRBJ1-2 provide the parts outside the CDR3, is GAGVSQTPSNKVTEKGKYVELRCDPISGHTALYWYRQSLGQGPEFLIYFQGTGAADDSGLPNDRFFAVRPEGSVSTLKIQRTERGDSAVYLCASSLLRGLYGYTFGSGTRLTVV.

The genes are TRBV12-3 or TRBV12-4 and TRBJ1-1, with no clear D. The CDR3 contains 13 residues. Trimming stripped 6 bases from V and 4 bases from J, with 12 bases between. Written as DNA, the CDR3 is TGTGCCAGCAGGGGCATTAGGTCCACTGAAGCTTTCTTT. As protein: CASRGIRSTEAFF.

This CDR3 reads CAISERDYGYTF. In DNA form, the CDR3 reads TGTGCCATCAGTGAGCGGGACTATGGCTACACCTTC. This sequence joins TRBV10-3 and TRBJ1-2; unclear D gene. Trimming took off 2 bases at V and 3 bases at J, with 4 bases between the two ends. The CDR3 consists of 12 residues. Per the germline V gene, CDR1 is ENHRY and CDR2 is SYGVKD.

The chain links TRBV24-1 to TRBJ1-2; D may be TRBD1 (5 bases). The CDR3 sequence is 13 residues long. V lost 7 bases, J lost 2 bases, and 10 bases lay in between. Germline CDR1 is KGHDR and CDR2 is SFDVKD. The CDR3 loop reads CATRPAGNYGYTF. CDR3 coding DNA: TGTGCCACCAGGCCGGCAGGGAACTATGGCTACACCTTC.

J is TRBJ1-6 and V is TRBV11-3; tentatively, D is TRBD1 (5 bases). This CDR3 has 14 amino acids. V was pared by 4 bases and J by 7 bases, with 11 bases between. CDR1 and CDR2 from the germline V gene are SGHNT and YENEEA. The CDR3 DNA reads as TGTGCCAGCAGCTCAGGGTTTGGGAATTCACCCCTCCACTTT. It is translated as CASSSGFGNSPLHF.

The chain links TRBV19 to TRBJ1-1; 8 bases align to TRBD1. V lost 6 bases and J lost 5; bases outside the gene matches: 14. From germline, CDR1 is LNHDA and CDR2 SQIVND (reference sequence). The CDR3 extends over 16 amino acids. CDR3 amino acids: CASRHQGARGNTEAFF. CDR3 bases: TGTGCCAGTAGACACCAGGGGGCGAGGGGTAATACTGAAGCTTTCTTT. The full variable domain, with the rest looked up from reference TRBV19 and TRBJ1-1, is DGGITQSPKYLFRKEGQNVTLSCEQNLNHDAMYWYRQDPGQGLRLIYYSQIVNDFQKGDIAEGYSVSREKKESFPLTVTSAQKNPTAFYLCASRHQGARGNTEAFFGQGTRLTVV.

The chain carries TRBV2 and TRBJ1-5, with TRBD1 identical over 9 bases. Losses at the gene ends were 7 bases for V and 2 bases for J; bases not matched to a gene: 6. Germline V CDR1 and CDR2: SNHLY, FYNNEI. The CDR3 loop spans 15 amino acids. The CDR3 reads CASMGQGIRNQPQHF. The DNA of the CDR3 is TGTGCCAGCATGGGACAGGGTATACGCAATCAGCCCCAGCATTTT.

The CDR3 protein is CSARPGLGYTF. CDR3 in DNA: TGCAGTGCTAGACCAGGGCTGGGCTACACCTTC. The V gene is TRBV20-1, the J gene TRBJ1-2; D is perhaps TRBD1 (5 bases). The CDR3 has 11 amino acids. In germline, CDR1 is DFQATT, CDR2 SNEGSKA (reference sequence). Trimming removed 2 bases at V and 8 bases at J, with 9 bases between.

This clone was recorded only once. Sequence at one end of the junction differs from germline and may be a read error. This chain links TRBV6-1 with TRBJ1-1, with D perhaps matching TRBD1 (6 bases). Germline lookup yields CDR1 MNHNS and CDR2 SASEGT. This CDR3 has 14 amino acids. CDR3 DNA sequence: TGTGCCAGCAGGGAAGGACAGTTCAACACTGAAGCTTTCTTT. Amino acid sequence: CASREGQFNTEAFF.

Only a few counts were recorded for this clone. V and J are TRBV4-1 and TRBJ1-1; 8 bases line up with TRBD1. The germline V gene has CDR1 MGHRA and CDR2 YSYEKL. CDR3 length equals 14 residues. The V segment lost 3 bases and the J segment 5 bases; nucleotides outside the gene matches: 5. The CDR3 DNA sequence: TGCGCCAGCAGCCATAGGACAGGGACGACTGAAGCTTTCTTT. Protein product: CASSHRTGTTEAFF.

This chain joins TRBV6-2 or TRBV6-3 and TRBJ1-5; TRBD1 aligns across 7 bases. Germline trimming cut 2 bases from V and 0 bases from J; bases unmatched to any gene: 4. In germline, CDR1 is MNHEY, CDR2 SVGEGT. There are 16 residues in the CDR3. CDR3 sequence: CASSYATGISNQPQHF. The CDR3 DNA is TGTGCCAGCAGTTACGCGACAGGGATTAGCAATCAGCCCCAGCATTTT.

This chain joins TRBV3-1 (or the pseudogene TRBV3-2) and TRBJ2-5; the D gene is possibly TRBD2 (6 bases). Trimming took 1 base from V and 5 from J, leaving 14 bases between them. The CDR3 consists of 15 residues. Germline CDR1 LGHDT, CDR2 YNNKEL (reference sequence). CDR3 sequence: CASSQGRGPTETQYF. The CDR3 coding sequence is TGTGCCAGCAGCCAAGGGAGGGGACCCACGGAGACCCAGTACTTC.

The chain links TRBV19 to TRBJ1-1; D gene unclear. CDR3 size: 13 residues. Germline CDR1 reads LNHDA; CDR2 reads SQIVND (reference sequence). V lost 2 bases, J lost 4 bases, and 8 bases lay in between. The CDR3 protein is CASSINNPTEAFF. In nucleotides, the CDR3 is TGTGCCAGTAGTATAAACAATCCCACTGAAGCTTTCTTT.

This sequence joins TRBV2 and TRBJ2-3, with 10 bases identical to TRBD1. CDR1 is SNHLY and CDR2 is FYNNEI in the germline V gene. The CDR3 is made up of 13 amino acids. Unmatched junction bases numbered 4, after V lost 9 bases and J lost 4 bases. The CDR3 DNA follows: TGTGCCAGAGGACAGGGGGTGGCAGATACGCAGTATTTT. Its protein is CARGQGVADTQYF. The full variable domain, its missing parts supplied by reference TRBV2 and TRBJ2-3, is EPEVTQTPSHQVTQMGQEVILRCVPISNHLYFYWYRQILGQKVEFLVSFYNNEISEKSEIFDDQFSVERPDGSNFTLKIRSTKLEDSAMYFCARGQGVADTQYFGPGTRLTVL.

This clone occurred once. This chain links TRBV9 with TRBJ1-2, with 12 bases lining up with TRBD1. Germline loops: CDR1 SGDLS, CDR2 YYNGEE. The CDR3 contains 16 residues. With V trimmed by 4 bases and J by 7 bases, 11 bases remained unmatched. The CDR3 DNA reads as TGTGCCAGCAGCCCAAGGCGGGACAGGGGGCTTGGTGGCTACACCTTC. Translating it yields CASSPRRDRGLGGYTF.

Comment on this clone: The sample holds other DNA sequences that translate to the same CDR3. The V gene is TRBV12-3 or TRBV12-4, the J gene TRBJ1-5, with D possibly TRBD1 on 5 matching bases. The V gene lost 2 bases and the J gene lost 4 bases, with 6 bases spanning the gap. The CDR3 loop spans 13 amino acids. CDR3 loop: CASSLRGNQPQHF. The CDR3 DNA follows: TGTGCCAGCAGTTTAAGGGGTAATCAGCCCCAGCATTTT.

The chain carries TRBV7-6 and TRBJ1-2; 9 bases align to TRBD1. CDR3 size: 14 residues. Trimming cost V 5 bases and J 2 bases; bases outside gene matches: 3. From germline, CDR1 is SGHVS and CDR2 FNYEAQ. The CDR3 DNA sequence: TGTGCCAGCAGCCCTGGACAGGGGAACTATGGCTACACCTTC. This translates into CASSPGQGNYGYTF.